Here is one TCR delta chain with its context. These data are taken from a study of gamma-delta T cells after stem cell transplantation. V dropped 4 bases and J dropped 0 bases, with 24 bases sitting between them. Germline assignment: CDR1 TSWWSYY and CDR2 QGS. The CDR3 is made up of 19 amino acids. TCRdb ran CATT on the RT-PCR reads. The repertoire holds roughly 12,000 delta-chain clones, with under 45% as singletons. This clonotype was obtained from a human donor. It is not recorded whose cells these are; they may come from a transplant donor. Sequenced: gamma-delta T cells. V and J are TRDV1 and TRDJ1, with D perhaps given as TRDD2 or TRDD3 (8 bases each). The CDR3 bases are TGTGCTCTTGGGGCCTCACTTCCTACGTACTGGGGGCACACCGATAAACTCATCTTT. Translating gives CALGASLPTYWGHTDKLIF.